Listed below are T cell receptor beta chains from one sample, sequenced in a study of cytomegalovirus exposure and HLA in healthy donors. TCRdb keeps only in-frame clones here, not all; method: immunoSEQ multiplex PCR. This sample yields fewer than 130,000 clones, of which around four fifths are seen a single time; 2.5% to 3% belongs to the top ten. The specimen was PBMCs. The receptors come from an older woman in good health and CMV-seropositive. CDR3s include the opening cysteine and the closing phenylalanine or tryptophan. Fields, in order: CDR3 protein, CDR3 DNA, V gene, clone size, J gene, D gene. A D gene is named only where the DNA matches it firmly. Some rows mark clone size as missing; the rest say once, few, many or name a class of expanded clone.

CASSVGASGGQETQYF,TGTGCCAGCAGCGTAGGGGCTAGCGGGGGCCAAGAGACCCAGTACTTC,TRBV9,NA,TRBJ2-5,TRBD2
CASSSGLAGGYPYEQYF,TGTGCCAGCAGTTCGGGACTAGCGGGAGGTTACCCCTACGAGCAGTACTTC,TRBV28,once,TRBJ2-7,TRBD2
CASSYSQAMNTEAFF,TGTGCCAGCAGTTACTCGCAGGCCATGAACACTGAAGCTTTCTTT,TRBV6-5,NA,TRBJ1-1,NA
CASSVLAGETQYF,TGTGCCAGCAGTGTCCTAGCGGGAGAGACCCAGTACTTC,TRBV6-1,NA,TRBJ2-5,TRBD2
CASSTSGSRQYF,TGTGCCAGCAGCACTAGCGGGAGTAGGCAGTACTTC,TRBV9,NA,TRBJ2-7,TRBD2
CASSLGQPPNYGYTF,TGTGCCAGCTCACTCGGACAGCCTCCTAACTATGGCTACACCTTC,TRBV18,NA,TRBJ1-2,NA
CASSQEQSSYNEQFF,TGCGCCAGCAGCCAAGAACAGAGCTCCTACAATGAGCAGTTCTTC,TRBV4-1,NA,TRBJ2-1,NA
CAIRTGDGETQYF,TGTGCCATCCGAACAGGGGATGGCGAGACCCAGTACTTC,TRBV10-3,NA,TRBJ2-5,TRBD1
CATGGMGEGEAFF,TGTGCCACAGGGGGAATGGGGGAAGGGGAAGCTTTCTTT,TRBV10-3,NA,TRBJ1-1,TRBD1
CASSDFGATNSYNEQFF,TGTGCCAGCAGTGATTTTGGGGCGACGAACTCCTACAATGAGCAGTTCTTC,TRBV6-1,NA,TRBJ2-1,NA
CASSGQGKNTEAFF,TGCGCCAGCAGTGGACAGGGAAAAAACACTGAAGCTTTCTTT,TRBV10-2,NA,TRBJ1-1,TRBD1
CASSVVRAGYEQYF,TGTGCCAGCAGCGTAGTGAGGGCCGGCTACGAGCAGTACTTC,TRBV9,NA,TRBJ2-7,NA
CASRTSGISYEQYF,TGTGCCAGCAGGACGTCAGGGATTTCTTACGAGCAGTACTTC,TRBV6-5,once,TRBJ2-7,NA
CASSSYLPGSYGYTF,TGTGCCAGCAGCTCCTACTTACCGGGGAGCTATGGCTACACCTTC,TRBV7-2,NA,TRBJ1-2,NA
CASSPTRDEQFF,TGTGCCAGCAGTCCCACCCGCGATGAGCAGTTCTTC,TRBV6-5,NA,TRBJ2-1,NA
CASSPSGGSSYNEQFF,TGTGCCAGCTCACCATCGGGCGGGAGCTCCTACAATGAGCAGTTCTTC,TRBV18,NA,TRBJ2-1,TRBD2
CASSLAGPYEQYF,TGTGCCAGCAGTTTAGCGGGACCCTACGAGCAGTACTTC,TRBV6-5,NA,TRBJ2-7,TRBD2
CSATQRETQYF,TGCAGTGCAACTCAGAGGGAGACCCAGTACTTC,TRBV20-1,NA,TRBJ2-5,NA
CASSLGTSSNLRETQYF,TGTGCCAGCAGCTTAGGCACTAGCTCTAACCTGAGGGAGACCCAGTACTTC,TRBV11-2,NA,TRBJ2-5,NA
CASSPPRTGGDTQYF,TGTGCCAGCTCACCACCGAGGACGGGGGGAGATACGCAGTATTTT,TRBV18,NA,TRBJ2-3,TRBD2
CASSGIPGGQGEAFF,TGTGCCAGCAGTGGAATCCCAGGGGGGCAAGGTGAAGCTTTCTTT,TRBV2,NA,TRBJ1-1,TRBD1
CAWSTGLAFYNEQFF,TGTGCCTGGAGTACGGGACTAGCGTTTTACAATGAGCAGTTCTTC,TRBV30,NA,TRBJ2-1,TRBD2
CASSHREPTNEKLFF,TGTGCCAGCAGTCACAGGGAGCCAACTAATGAAAAACTGTTTTTT,TRBV6-1,NA,TRBJ1-4,NA
CASSQEGGRFTTQYF,TGTGCCAGCAGCCAAGAGGGCGGGAGGTTCACAACCCAGTACTTC,TRBV14,NA,TRBJ2-5,TRBD2